This T cell receptor beta chain was sequenced in a study of read filtering for tumor transcriptome and immune sequencing. At the level of the study: TCR-mapped reads were about 4 to 11 million with IR-seq versus roughly 75 to 1,300 with RNA-seq. General observations from the study: RNA-seq captured clonotypes less deeply and reliably than IR-seq. Roughly four fifths of IR-seq clonotypes had one read, totaling about 3.3% of reads; RNA-seq: about 74% and 41%.

From 350 to 500 ng of RNA, a library with molecular barcoded alpha/delta and beta/gamma adaptors was made. TCRdb re-analysed the reads in MiXCR, keeping a single row per CDR3 protein. The sample shows roughly 68,000 distinct CDR3 sequences, roughly 13% of them seen only once. A few counts support this clonotype. The target antigen is unknown. A junction boundary mismatches the germline segment, possibly from a read error. From germline, CDR1 is SEHNR and CDR2 FQNEAQ (reference sequence). The CDR3 is 14 amino acids. The V call is TRBV7-9, the J call TRBJ2-7; 7 nucleotides line up with TRBD2. This sequence originates from a donor over 35 with multiple myeloma. The sample comprised a population of CD138-negative cells sorted from bone marrow. The CDR3: CASSRLALGYEQHF. CDR3 DNA sequence: TGTGCCAGCAGTCGACTAGCCTTGGGCTACGAGCAGCACTTC. Full variable domain (missing parts from reference TRBV7-9 and TRBJ2-7): DTGVSQNPRHKITKRGQNVTFRCDPISEHNRLYWYRQTLGQGPEFLTYFQNEAQLEKSRLLSDRFSAERPKGSFSTLEIQRTEQGDSAMYLCASSRLALGYEQHFGPGTRLTVT.